This T cell receptor beta chain emerged from a study of CD8 T cells in ankylosing spondylitis. Study observations and caveats: Ankylosing spondylitis blood appeared to carry a characteristic TCR beta motif of roughly eight highly homologous variants. As for the disease-linked clones, they showed a CD8+ phenotype and occurred at relatively low frequencies in peripheral blood.

Ten or more counts support this clonotype. Its matching antigen is unknown. TCR beta libraries were made by quantitative 5'-RACE with molecular barcodes. TCRdb re-derived calls from the 5' RACE reads in MiXCR, one entry per CDR3 protein. The sample lists 25,000 to 30,000 distinct CDR3 sequences, 6.5% to 9% occurring once. Sequenced material: blood. This clonotype originated in a male donor with ankylosing spondylitis or in good health (not recorded which).

In DNA, the CDR3 is TGCAGCGTTTATTTAGGTTACAATGAGCAGTTCTTC. Translated: CSVYLGYNEQFF. V is TRBV29-1 and J is TRBJ2-1; D unclear. Germline V CDR1 and CDR2: SQVTM, ANQGSEA. The CDR3 runs 12 residues. Between the trimmed V and J ends, which lost 5 bases and 4 bases, there was a span of 9 bases.